The 3 T cell receptor beta chains below were found in one sample sequenced in a study of cytomegalovirus exposure and HLA in healthy donors. This PCR relied on a set of 60 Vbeta primers and 13 Jbeta primers. TCRdb's copy holds only in-frame clones and misses some; the assay was immunoSEQ multiplex PCR. This sample has roughly 240,000 clones, with 82% found just once. Sample: PBMCs. The receptors originated from a woman aged 40 to 49 in good health and CMV-seropositive.

V is TRBV19 and J is TRBJ2-6; D is ambiguous. Germline V CDR1 and CDR2: LNHDA, SQIVND (reference sequence). V was pared by 3 bases and J by 0 bases, with 6 bases between. CDR3 length: 15 residues. The CDR3: CASSIWSSGANVLTF. CDR3 nucleotide sequence: TGTGCCAGTAGTATTTGGAGCTCTGGGGCCAACGTCCTGACTTTC.

The V gene is TRBV5-1, the J gene TRBJ2-2; the match to TRBD1 covers 8 bases. Per germline, CDR1 SGHRS and CDR2 YFSETQ. The CDR3 has 15 amino acids. With 7 bases clipped from V and 5 bases from J, the junction kept 10 bases outside the gene matches. The CDR3 region has the DNA TGCGCCAGCTCTCTTGGACAGGGAGAAACCGGGGAGCTGTTTTTT. It translates to CASSLGQGETGELFF.

This CDR3 is CASMLAGGGTDTQYF. Here the CDR3 DNA reads TGTGCCAGCATGTTAGCGGGAGGGGGCACAGATACGCAGTATTTT. V gene TRBV5-8 combines with J gene TRBJ2-3; 11 nucleotides agree with TRBD2. Germline CDR1 and CDR2: SGHTS and YDEGEE. CDR3 length: 15 residues. Unmatched junction bases numbered 4, after V lost 6 bases and J lost 1 base.